Presented here are 22 T cell receptor beta chains from one specimen sequenced in a study of OX40 agonist ivuxolimab in advanced cancers. Sequencing used immunoSEQ multiplex PCR; TCRdb keeps in-frame clones, though not all of them. Of over 55,000 clones in the sample, 91% are singletons; the top ten hold 3% to 4%. This specimen was CD4+ or CD8+ T cells sorted from blood, taken in a trial of the OX40 agonist ivuxolimab. The receptors stem from an adult with an advanced solid tumor such as melanoma, head and neck, liver or kidney cancer.

The genes are TRBV2 and TRBJ1-1, with 10 bases fitting TRBD1. J lost 4 bases, V lost 7 bases, and 18 bases had no gene match. Germline CDR1 SNHLY, CDR2 FYNNEI. The CDR3 is 18 amino acids. The CDR3, as DNA: TGTGCCAGCATTGGGGTGGGGGACAGGGGCAAGTCAGGCACTGAAGCTTTCTTT. It translates to CASIGVGDRGKSGTEAFF.

The chain combines TRBV29-1 with TRBJ2-7; tentative D call: TRBD2 (6 bases). Deletions cut 0 bases from V and 0 bases from J, with 9 bases between. Germline values: CDR1 SQVTM, CDR2 ANQGSEA. The CDR3 loop spans 14 amino acids. The CDR3 spells CSVEEQGGSYEQYF. Written as DNA, the CDR3 is TGCAGCGTTGAAGAGCAGGGAGGCTCCTACGAGCAGTACTTC.

The CDR3 reads CASRDTNSYEQYF. In DNA, the CDR3 is TGTGCCAGCAGAGACACGAACTCCTACGAGCAGTACTTC. The J gene is TRBJ2-7, the V gene TRBV27; the D is unclear. The germline V gene has CDR1 MNHEY and CDR2 SMNVEV (reference sequence). The CDR3 consists of 13 residues. V was pared by 6 bases and J by 0 bases, with 9 bases between.

DNA of the CDR3: TGTGCCAGCAGCTTGACACAAACTAACTATGGCTACACCTTC. Encoded protein: CASSLTQTNYGYTF. This chain joins TRBV7-9 and TRBJ1-2; D ambiguous. Germline values: CDR1 SEHNR, CDR2 FQNEAQ (reference sequence). V dropped 3 bases and J dropped 0 bases, with 8 bases sitting between them. The CDR3 totals 14 residues. Filled out from reference TRBV7-9 and TRBJ1-2, the complete variable domain reads DTGVSQNPRHKITKRGQNVTFRCDPISEHNRLYWYRQTLGQGPEFLTYFQNEAQLEKSRLLSDRFSAERPKGSFSTLEIQRTEQGDSAMYLCASSLTQTNYGYTFGSGTRLTVV.

This clone has only a few counts. This chain connects TRBV23-1 to TRBJ1-2; TRBD1 is a possible D gene (6 bases). TRBV23-1 is an ORF for which the function is uncertain. The CDR3 runs to 17 residues. Trimming shortened V by 3 bases and J by 4 bases, and 21 bases separated the two germline ends. The CDR3 reads CASSHHEKGGSGYGYTF. The CDR3 DNA reads TGCGCCAGCAGTCACCACGAGAAGGGGGGGTCGGGCTATGGCTACACCTTC.

V and J are TRBV27 and TRBJ1-3; TRBD1 is a possible D gene (6 bases). The CDR3 is 16 residues long. Between the trimmed V and J ends, which lost 5 bases and 2 bases, there was a span of 16 bases. Germline assignment: CDR1 MNHEY and CDR2 SMNVEV (reference sequence). The CDR3 DNA sequence: TGTGCCAGCAGTCCTACAGGGAGGCCCCCTGGAAACACCATATATTTT. It yields the protein CASSPTGRPPGNTIYF.

This chain uses TRBV13 with TRBJ2-3; a possible D gene is TRBD2 (6 bases). V lost 4 bases and J 2 bases, leaving 13 bases between the germline ends. Germline loops: CDR1 PRHDT, CDR2 FYEKMQ (reference sequence). The CDR3 runs 15 residues. This CDR3 reads CASSSGLHATDTQYF. For the CDR3, the DNA is TGTGCCAGCAGCTCGGGACTCCATGCCACAGATACGCAGTATTTT.

DNA for the CDR3: TGTGCCAGCAGCTATGGGACTAACTACAATGAGCAGTTCTTC. Protein product: CASSYGTNYNEQFF. This chain links TRBV7-9 with TRBJ2-1; 7 bases match TRBD2. Trimming at V came to 4 bases and at J to 3 bases, leaving 3 bases not matched to a gene. In germline, CDR1 is SEHNR, CDR2 FQNEAQ (reference sequence). This CDR3 has 14 residues.

The chain employs TRBV5-6 and TRBJ2-7, with D perhaps given as TRBD1 or TRBD2 (5 bases each). Trimming shortened V by 2 bases and J by 0 bases, and 9 bases separated the two germline ends. The CDR3 has 14 amino acids. Germline V gene data show CDR1 as SGHDT and CDR2 as YYEEEE. CDR3 loop: CASSFEGSSYEQYF. Here the CDR3 DNA reads TGTGCCAGCAGCTTTGAGGGGAGCTCCTACGAGCAGTACTTC.

The chain couples TRBV29-1 to TRBJ2-7; TRBD1 matches at 9 bases. This CDR3 comprises 13 residues. Losses at the gene ends were 6 bases for V and 5 bases for J; bases not matched to a gene: 8. Germline CDR1 and CDR2: SQVTM and ANQGSEA. The CDR3 sequence: CSVQGQGAHEQYF. CDR3 bases: TGCAGCGTCCAGGGACAGGGTGCCCACGAGCAGTACTTC.

The V call is TRBV4-3, the J call TRBJ2-4, with D possibly TRBD1 on 5 matching bases. CDR1 is LGHNA, CDR2 YSLEER, per germline. The CDR3 sequence is 15 residues long. Trimming took off 0 bases at V and 7 bases at J, with 13 bases between the two ends. DNA of the CDR3: TGCGCCAGCAGCCAAGATAACAGTGGGGCGAACATTCAGTACTTC. This codes for CASSQDNSGANIQYF.

This clone appeared a single time. This rearrangement joins TRBV28 to TRBJ2-1; a weak D match, TRBD2 (6 bases). This CDR3 contains 16 residues. The V and J ends lost 3 bases and 4 bases respectively, with 16 bases between them. Germline lookup yields CDR1 MDHEN and CDR2 SYDVKM. CDR3 in DNA: TGTGCCAGCAGTTTGGTAGCGGCCAGGCCTTACAATGAGCAGTTCTTC. It translates to CASSLVAARPYNEQFF.

This clone occurred a few times. The V and J genes are TRBV7-9 and TRBJ2-3; no firm D call. CDR1 is SEHNR and CDR2 is FQNEAQ in the germline V gene (reference sequence). This CDR3 comprises 15 residues. V dropped 5 bases and J dropped 0 bases, with 12 bases sitting between them. CDR3 sequence (DNA): TGTGCCAGCAGCAACCCCGCCTTGAGCACAGATACGCAGTATTTT. Residues: CASSNPALSTDTQYF.

This clone was seen a single time. The rearrangement joins TRBV27 to TRBJ2-2; TRBD1 matches at 7 bases. V lost 4 bases and J lost 6; bases outside the gene matches: 11. The CDR3 covers 16 residues. Germline CDR1 and CDR2: MNHEY and SMNVEV (reference sequence). CDR3 sequence reads: CASSYLTGNIPGELFF. For the CDR3, the DNA is TGTGCCAGCAGTTACCTGACAGGGAATATCCCCGGGGAGCTGTTTTTT.

The chain has TRBV7-6 and TRBJ2-3, with D unresolved. This CDR3 spans 15 amino acids. Trimming left V 1 base short and J 0 bases short, with 8 bases between. Per the germline V gene, CDR1 is SGHVS and CDR2 is FNYEAQ. The DNA for the CDR3 is TGTGCCAGCAGCTTAGTACTCTCTAGCACAGATACGCAGTATTTT. Protein sequence: CASSLVLSSTDTQYF. The full variable domain, its missing parts supplied by reference TRBV7-6 and TRBJ2-3, is GAGVSQSPRYKVTKRGQDVALRCDPISGHVSLYWYRQALGQGPEFLTYFNYEAQQDKSGLPNDRFSAERPEGSISTLTIQRTEQRDSAMYRCASSLVLSSTDTQYFGPGTRLTVL.

The CDR3 spells CASSIRIGTSGSYEQYF. DNA for the CDR3: TGTGCCAGTAGTATACGCATCGGGACTAGCGGCTCCTACGAGCAGTACTTC. V usage is TRBV19 and J usage is TRBJ2-7, with 11 bases aligning to TRBD2. The germline V gene encodes CDR1 LNHDA and CDR2 SQIVND (reference sequence). V shed 2 bases and J 0 bases; nucleotides not matched to a gene: 6. CDR3 size: 17 residues.

The chain carries TRBV4-3 and TRBJ2-7; the D gene is possibly TRBD2 (5 bases). The CDR3 totals 14 residues. The V end lost 0 bases, the J end lost 3 bases, and 9 bases lay between the germline ends. The V gene's germline CDR1 is LGHNA and CDR2 YSLEER. The DNA of the CDR3 is TGCGCCAGCAGCCAAGACCGACGGGGCTACGAGCAGTACTTC. Translated: CASSQDRRGYEQYF.

This rearrangement joins TRBV7-7 to TRBJ2-7, with 9 positions matching TRBD1. Germline V gene data show CDR1 as SSHAT and CDR2 as FNYEAQ (reference sequence). The CDR3 is 14 residues long. Trimming removed 5 bases from V and 7 bases from J; junction bases left unmatched: 9. The CDR3 protein is CASSLSPGTGEQYF. The CDR3 DNA is TGTGCCAGCAGCCTATCCCCCGGGACAGGGGAGCAGTACTTC.

The genes are TRBV4-1 and TRBJ2-7; a weak D match, TRBD2 (5 bases). The CDR3 has 13 amino acids. CDR1 and CDR2 from the germline V gene are MGHRA and YSYEKL. Trimming took off 6 bases at V and 0 bases at J, with 9 bases between the two ends. The CDR3 spells CASREDSSYEQYF. CDR3 coding DNA: TGCGCCAGCAGGGAGGATAGCTCCTACGAGCAGTACTTC.

The chain carries TRBV19 and TRBJ2-2; the D gene is possibly TRBD1 (6 bases). The CDR3 has 15 residues. Germline CDR1 is LNHDA and CDR2 is SQIVND (reference sequence). V was cut by 6 bases and J by 2 bases, with 13 bases left in between. DNA for the CDR3: TGTGCCAGTAGCCCCTCAGGGGACAACACCGGGGAGCTGTTTTTT. This sequence encodes CASSPSGDNTGELFF.

This clone has more than one count but fewer than ten. The chain employs TRBV7-9 and TRBJ2-7; no clear D gene. CDR1 and CDR2 from the germline V gene are SEHNR and FQNEAQ (reference sequence). Trimming removed 4 bases from V and 6 bases from J, with 10 bases in between. CDR3 length equals 12 residues. The CDR3, as DNA: TGTGCCAGCAGCTCCGGCGCTATCGAGCAGTACTTC. As protein: CASSSGAIEQYF.

The V and J genes are TRBV29-1 and TRBJ1-2; D remains unclear. This CDR3 is built from 11 residues. Germline V gives CDR1 SQVTM, CDR2 ANQGSEA. Between the trimmed V and J ends, which lost 4 bases and 4 bases, there was a span of 7 bases. The CDR3 loop reads CSVAGGYGYTF. The CDR3, as DNA: TGCAGCGTTGCCGGCGGCTATGGCTACACCTTC.